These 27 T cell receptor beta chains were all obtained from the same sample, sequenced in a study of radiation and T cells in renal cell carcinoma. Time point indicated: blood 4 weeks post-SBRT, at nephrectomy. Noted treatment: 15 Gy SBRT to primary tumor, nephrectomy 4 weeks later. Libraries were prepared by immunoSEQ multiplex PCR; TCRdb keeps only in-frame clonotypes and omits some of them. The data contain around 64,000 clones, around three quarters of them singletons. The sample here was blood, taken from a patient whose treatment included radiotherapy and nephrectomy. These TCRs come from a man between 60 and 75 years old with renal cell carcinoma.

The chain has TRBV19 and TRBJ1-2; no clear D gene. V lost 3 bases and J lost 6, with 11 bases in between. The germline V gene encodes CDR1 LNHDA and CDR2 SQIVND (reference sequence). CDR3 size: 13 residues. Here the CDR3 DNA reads TGTGCCAGTAGTATGGTAGGGTTAAATGGCTACACCTTC. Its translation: CASSMVGLNGYTF.

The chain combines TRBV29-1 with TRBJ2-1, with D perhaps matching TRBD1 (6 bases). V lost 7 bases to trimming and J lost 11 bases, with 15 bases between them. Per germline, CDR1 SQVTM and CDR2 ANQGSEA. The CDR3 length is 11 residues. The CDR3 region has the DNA TGCAGCGCTCAAATGGGACAAAAGCAGTTCTTC. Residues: CSAQMGQKQFF.

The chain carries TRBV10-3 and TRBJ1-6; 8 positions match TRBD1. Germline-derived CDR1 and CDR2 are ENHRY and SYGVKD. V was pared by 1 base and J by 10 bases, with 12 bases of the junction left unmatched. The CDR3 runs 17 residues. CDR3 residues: CAISELASGGDQSPLHF. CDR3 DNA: TGTGCCATCAGTGAGTTGGCGTCAGGGGGCGATCAATCACCCCTCCACTTT.

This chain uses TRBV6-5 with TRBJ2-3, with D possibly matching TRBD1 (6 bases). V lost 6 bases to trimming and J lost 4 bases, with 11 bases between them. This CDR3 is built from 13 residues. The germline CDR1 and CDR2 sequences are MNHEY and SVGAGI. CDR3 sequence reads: CASRRTDADTQYF. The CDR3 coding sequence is TGTGCCAGCAGGAGGACAGACGCAGATACGCAGTATTTT.

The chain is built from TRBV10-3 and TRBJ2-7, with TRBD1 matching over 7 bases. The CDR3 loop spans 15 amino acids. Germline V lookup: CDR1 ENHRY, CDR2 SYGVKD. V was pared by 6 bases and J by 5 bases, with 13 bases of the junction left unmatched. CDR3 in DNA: TGTGCCATCAGAAACACCCGGGACAGTTATGACGAGCAGTACTTC. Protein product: CAIRNTRDSYDEQYF.

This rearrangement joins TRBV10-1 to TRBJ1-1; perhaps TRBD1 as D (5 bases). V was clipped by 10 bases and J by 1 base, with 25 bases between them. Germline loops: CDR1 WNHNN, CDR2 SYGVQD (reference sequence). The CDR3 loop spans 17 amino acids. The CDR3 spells CAMGKGWDRQRNTEAFF. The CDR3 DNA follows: TGCGCCATGGGGAAAGGTTGGGACCGACAAAGGAACACTGAAGCTTTCTTT.

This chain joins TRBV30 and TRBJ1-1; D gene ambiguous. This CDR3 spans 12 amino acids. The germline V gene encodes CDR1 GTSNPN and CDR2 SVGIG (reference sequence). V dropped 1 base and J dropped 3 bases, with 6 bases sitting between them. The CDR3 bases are TGTGCCTGGAGTGAAATTTACACTGAAGCTTTCTTT. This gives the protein CAWSEIYTEAFF.

The CDR3 DNA reads TGTGCCAGCAGCTTGGGGGCTAGCTTAGCTCAATGGGAGTACTTC. The encoded protein is CASSLGASLAQWEYF. The chain uses TRBV5-6 and TRBJ2-5; D might be TRBD2 (5 bases). The CDR3 totals 15 residues. Trimming removed 0 bases from V and 12 bases from J, with 21 bases in between. Germline V gives CDR1 SGHDT, CDR2 YYEEEE.

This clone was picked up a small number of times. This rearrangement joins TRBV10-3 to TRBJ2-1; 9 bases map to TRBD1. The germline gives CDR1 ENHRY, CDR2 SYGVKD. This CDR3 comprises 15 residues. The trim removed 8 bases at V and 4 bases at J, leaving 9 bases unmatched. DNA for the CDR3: TGTGCCATCGGGCTGGGAGGGACAGGGTACAATGAGCAGTTCTTC. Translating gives CAIGLGGTGYNEQFF.

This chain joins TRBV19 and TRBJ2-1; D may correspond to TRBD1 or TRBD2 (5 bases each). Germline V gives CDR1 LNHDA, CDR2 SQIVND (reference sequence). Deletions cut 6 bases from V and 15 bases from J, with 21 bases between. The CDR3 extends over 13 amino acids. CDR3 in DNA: TGTGCCAGTAGCCTCACACCGGGGCAGGGAGCGTTCTTC. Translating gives CASSLTPGQGAFF.

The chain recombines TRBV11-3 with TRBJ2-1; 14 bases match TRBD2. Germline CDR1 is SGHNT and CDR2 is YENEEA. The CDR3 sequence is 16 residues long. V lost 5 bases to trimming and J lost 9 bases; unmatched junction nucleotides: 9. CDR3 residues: CASSQETSGGASEQFF. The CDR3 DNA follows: TGTGCCAGCAGCCAGGAGACTAGCGGGGGGGCCTCTGAGCAGTTCTTC.

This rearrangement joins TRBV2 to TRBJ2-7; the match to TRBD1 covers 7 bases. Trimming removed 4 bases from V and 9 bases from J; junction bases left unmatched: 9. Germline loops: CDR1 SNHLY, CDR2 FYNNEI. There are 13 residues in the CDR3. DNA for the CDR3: TGTGCCAGCAGTGGGCAACAGGGGCCTGGGCAGTACTTC. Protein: CASSGQQGPGQYF.

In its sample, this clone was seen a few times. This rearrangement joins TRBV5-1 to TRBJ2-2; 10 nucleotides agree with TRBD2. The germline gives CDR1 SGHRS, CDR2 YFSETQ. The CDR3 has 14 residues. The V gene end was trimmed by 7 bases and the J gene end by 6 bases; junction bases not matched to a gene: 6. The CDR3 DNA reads TGCGCCAGCGGCCCAGCGGGAGGGCCCGGGGAGCTGTTTTTT. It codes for CASGPAGGPGELFF.

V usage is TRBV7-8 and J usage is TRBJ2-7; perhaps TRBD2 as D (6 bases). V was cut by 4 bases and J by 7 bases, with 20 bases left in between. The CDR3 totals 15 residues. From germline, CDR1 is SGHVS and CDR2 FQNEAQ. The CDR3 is CASSWAGAGPEEQYV. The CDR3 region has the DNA TGTGCCAGCAGCTGGGCTGGAGCGGGCCCAGAGGAGCAGTACGTC.

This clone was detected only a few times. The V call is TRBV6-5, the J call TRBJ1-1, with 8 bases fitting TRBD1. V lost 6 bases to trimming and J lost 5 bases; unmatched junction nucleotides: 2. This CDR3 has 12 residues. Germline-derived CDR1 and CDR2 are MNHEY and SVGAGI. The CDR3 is CASSRTGTEAFF. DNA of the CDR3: TGTGCCAGCAGCCGGACAGGGACTGAAGCTTTCTTT.

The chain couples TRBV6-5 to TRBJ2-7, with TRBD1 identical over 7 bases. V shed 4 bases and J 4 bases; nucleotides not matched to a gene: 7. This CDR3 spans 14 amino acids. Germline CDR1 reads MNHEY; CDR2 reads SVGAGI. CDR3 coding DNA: TGTGCCAGCAGTTCTCTAACAGGGGAATACGAGCAGTACTTC. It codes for CASSSLTGEYEQYF.

The DNA for the CDR3 is TGTGCCAGCAGTGAACTGACAGGGGCTAGCAATCAGCCCCAGCATTTT. This codes for CASSELTGASNQPQHF. V usage is TRBV6-1 and J usage is TRBJ1-5; TRBD1 agrees at 8 bases. Germline V gene lookup returns CDR1 MNHNS and CDR2 SASEGT. This CDR3 is 16 amino acids long. Trimming at V came to 2 bases and at J to 0 bases, leaving 3 bases not matched to a gene.

The CDR3 DNA is TGTGCCTGGAGCGTCCAGGGGCAGGGGGCAGGTCAGCCCCAGCATTTT. Encoded protein: CAWSVQGQGAGQPQHF. This chain links TRBV30 with TRBJ1-5; 8 bases map to TRBD1. CDR3 size: 16 residues. Losses at the gene ends were 3 bases for V and 6 bases for J; bases not matched to a gene: 13. Per germline, CDR1 GTSNPN and CDR2 SVGIG (reference sequence).

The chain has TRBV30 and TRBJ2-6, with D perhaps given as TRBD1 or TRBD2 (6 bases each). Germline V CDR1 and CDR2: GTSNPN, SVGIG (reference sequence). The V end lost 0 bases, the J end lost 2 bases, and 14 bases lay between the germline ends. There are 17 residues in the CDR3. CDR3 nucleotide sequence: TGTGCCTGGAGTGTACGGAGGGGGACCGCTGGGGCCAACGTCCTGACTTTC. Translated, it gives CAWSVRRGTAGANVLTF.

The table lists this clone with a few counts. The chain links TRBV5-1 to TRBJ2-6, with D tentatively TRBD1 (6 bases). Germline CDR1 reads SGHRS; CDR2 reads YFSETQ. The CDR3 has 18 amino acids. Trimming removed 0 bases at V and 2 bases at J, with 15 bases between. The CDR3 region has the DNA TGCGCCAGCAGCTTGGTTATGGGGGCCAGCGCTGGGGCCAACGTCCTGACTTTC. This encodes CASSLVMGASAGANVLTF.

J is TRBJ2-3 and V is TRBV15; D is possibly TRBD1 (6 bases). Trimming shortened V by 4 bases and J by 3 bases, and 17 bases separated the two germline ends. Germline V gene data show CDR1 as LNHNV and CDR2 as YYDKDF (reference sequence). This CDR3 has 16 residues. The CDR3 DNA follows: TGTGCCACCAGCAAATTTGACAGGTCACCGACAGATACGCAGTATTTT. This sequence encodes CATSKFDRSPTDTQYF.

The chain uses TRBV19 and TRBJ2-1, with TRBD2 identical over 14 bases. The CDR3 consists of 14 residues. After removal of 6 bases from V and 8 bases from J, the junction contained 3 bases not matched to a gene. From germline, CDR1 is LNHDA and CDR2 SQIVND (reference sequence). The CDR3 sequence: CASRTSGRGDEQFF. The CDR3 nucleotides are TGTGCCAGTAGGACTAGCGGGAGGGGAGATGAGCAGTTCTTC.

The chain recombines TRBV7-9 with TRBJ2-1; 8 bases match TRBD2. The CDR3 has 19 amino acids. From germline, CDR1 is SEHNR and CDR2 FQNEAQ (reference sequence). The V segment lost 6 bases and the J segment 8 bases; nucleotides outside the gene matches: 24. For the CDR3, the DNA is TGTGCCAGCAGTAAAGAGGGCCCATCTTGGAGCGGGAGAGGGGATGAGCAGTTCTTC. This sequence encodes CASSKEGPSWSGRGDEQFF.

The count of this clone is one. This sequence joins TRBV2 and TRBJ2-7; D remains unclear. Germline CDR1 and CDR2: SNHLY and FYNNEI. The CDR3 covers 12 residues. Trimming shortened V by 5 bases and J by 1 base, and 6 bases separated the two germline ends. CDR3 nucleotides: TGTGCCAGCAGTAGGACGTCCTACGAGCAGTACTTC. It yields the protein CASSRTSYEQYF.

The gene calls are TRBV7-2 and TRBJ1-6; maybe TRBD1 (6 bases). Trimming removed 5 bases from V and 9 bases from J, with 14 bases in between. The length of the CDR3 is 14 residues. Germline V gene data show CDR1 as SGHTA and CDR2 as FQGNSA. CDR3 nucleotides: TGTGCCAGCAGCCCTACAGGGTCGGGTTCACCCCTCCACTTT. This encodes CASSPTGSGSPLHF.

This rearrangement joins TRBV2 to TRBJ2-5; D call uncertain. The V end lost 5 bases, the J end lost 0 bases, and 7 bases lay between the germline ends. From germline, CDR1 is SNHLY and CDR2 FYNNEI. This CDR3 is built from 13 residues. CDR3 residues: CASSFTYQETQYF. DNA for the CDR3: TGTGCCAGCAGTTTTACATACCAAGAGACCCAGTACTTC.

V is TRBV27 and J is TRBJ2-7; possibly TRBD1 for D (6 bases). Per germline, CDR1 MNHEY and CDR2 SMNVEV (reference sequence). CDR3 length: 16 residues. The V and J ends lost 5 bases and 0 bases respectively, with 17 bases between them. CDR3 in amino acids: CASSPYRQDNSYEQYV. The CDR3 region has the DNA TGTGCCAGCAGTCCGTATCGACAGGATAACTCCTACGAGCAGTACGTC.